This passage covers 16 T cell receptor beta chains from one sample sequenced in a study of blood T cell repertoires in COVID-19. The assay was immunoSEQ multiplex PCR, and TCRdb's table has in-frame clones only and misses some. The sample has approximately 260,000 clones, 88% seen once. The sample consisted of PBMCs or T cells enriched from blood (not recorded which). These TCRs come from a woman between 35 and 50 years old with acute COVID-19.

V usage is TRBV7-2 and J usage is TRBJ2-1; 13 bases align to TRBD2. Germline loops: CDR1 SGHTA, CDR2 FQGNSA. The CDR3 is made up of 18 amino acids. J gave up 7 bases and V 2 bases, and 11 bases lay outside the gene matches. DNA for the CDR3: TGTGCCAGCAGCTTATCCCGCCGGCGACTAGCGGGAGGTAATGAGCAGTTCTTC. It codes for CASSLSRRRLAGGNEQFF.

V is TRBV5-1 and J is TRBJ1-2, with 9 bases fitting TRBD1. Germline lookup yields CDR1 SGHRS and CDR2 YFSETQ. V shed 4 bases and J 2 bases; nucleotides not matched to a gene: 12. This CDR3 spans 17 amino acids. The DNA of the CDR3 is TGCGCCAGCAGCCCGGCTTCCCCCGGACAGGGGAACTATGGCTACACCTTC. Encoded protein: CASSPASPGQGNYGYTF.

V gene TRBV7-2 combines with J gene TRBJ2-1; the match to TRBD2 covers 10 bases. This CDR3 is 16 amino acids long. V lost 4 bases and J lost 1; bases outside the gene matches: 4. Germline CDR1 and CDR2: SGHTA and FQGNSA. Written as DNA, the CDR3 is TGTGCCAGCAGCTCCGGACTAGCGGTGTCCTACAATGAGCAGTTCTTC. Protein: CASSSGLAVSYNEQFF.

V is TRBV2 and J is TRBJ1-4; possibly TRBD1 for D (6 bases). The CDR3 spans 13 residues. The V end lost 8 bases, the J end lost 0 bases, and 7 bases lay between the germline ends. Per the germline V gene, CDR1 is SNHLY and CDR2 is FYNNEI. CDR3 sequence reads: CASHRATNEKLFF. DNA of the CDR3: TGTGCCAGCCACAGGGCAACTAATGAAAAACTGTTTTTT.

The chain carries TRBV7-6 and TRBJ2-1; 10 bases are a match to TRBD2. The CDR3 is made up of 17 amino acids. Losses at the gene ends were 5 bases for V and 2 bases for J; bases not matched to a gene: 9. CDR1 SGHVS and CDR2 FNYEAQ come from the germline V gene. In DNA form, the CDR3 reads TGTGCCAGCAGCGCACGGACTAGCGGCATACCCTACAATGAGCAGTTCTTC. This gives the protein CASSARTSGIPYNEQFF.

The chain recombines TRBV19 with TRBJ1-1; the D is unclear. The CDR3 covers 15 residues. Trimming cost V 3 bases and J 5 bases, with 16 bases left between them. Per germline, CDR1 LNHDA and CDR2 SQIVND (reference sequence). The CDR3 is CASSIAASAWTEAFF. The CDR3 region has the DNA TGTGCCAGTAGTATTGCGGCATCTGCCTGGACTGAAGCTTTCTTT.

This clone has a handful of counts. The rearrangement uses TRBV5-1 and TRBJ2-1; 8 bases are shared with TRBD2. The CDR3 sequence is 16 residues long. Unmatched junction bases numbered 14, after V lost 4 bases and J lost 8 bases. Germline V lookup: CDR1 SGHRS, CDR2 YFSETQ. CDR3 amino acids: CASSQVAGRLLYEQFF. Here the CDR3 DNA reads TGCGCCAGCAGCCAAGTAGCGGGAAGGCTCTTATATGAGCAGTTCTTC.

The chain couples TRBV18 to TRBJ1-5; 9 nucleotides align to TRBD1. Germline CDR1 reads KGHSH; CDR2 reads LQKENI. The trim removed 5 bases at V and 7 bases at J, leaving 6 bases unmatched. The CDR3 spans 14 residues. CDR3 in amino acids: CASSDGQGRQPQHF. The CDR3 nucleotides are TGTGCCAGCTCAGACGGACAGGGGAGGCAGCCCCAGCATTTT.

The chain employs TRBV4-3 and TRBJ2-5; 7 nucleotides match TRBD2. Germline V gene lookup returns CDR1 LGHNA and CDR2 YSLEER. This CDR3 has 16 amino acids. V lost 1 base to trimming and J lost 2 bases; unmatched junction nucleotides: 7. The CDR3 sequence: CASSQVGRGRQETQYF. In DNA form, the CDR3 reads TGCGCCAGCAGCCAAGTAGGGAGGGGCAGACAAGAGACCCAGTACTTC.

The chain uses TRBV21-1 and TRBJ1-1. TRBV21-1 is termed a pseudogene. The CDR3 sequence is 15 residues long. The CDR3 here is CASSKSGGLVTEAFF. As DNA, the CDR3 is TGTGCCAGCAGCAAAAGCGGGGGGCTGGTCACTGAAGCTTTCTTT.

The V call is TRBV6-5, the J call TRBJ1-2, with D uncertain. Germline V CDR1 and CDR2: MNHEY, SVGAGI. This CDR3 region has 14 residues. Trimming stripped 2 bases from V and 6 bases from J, with 13 bases between. CDR3: CASSYGQFSDGYTF. The CDR3 DNA follows: TGTGCCAGCAGTTACGGGCAGTTCTCGGATGGCTACACCTTC.

As regards this clone: This CDR3 is also generated by other DNA sequences in the sample. This chain uses TRBV5-1 with TRBJ2-2, with 11 positions matching TRBD2. V dropped 4 bases and J dropped 6; count of bases not matched to a gene: 5. The CDR3 length is 15 residues. CDR1 and CDR2 from the germline V gene are SGHRS and YFSETQ. The CDR3 DNA sequence: TGCGCCAGCAGCCTAGGACTAGCGGGCGCCGGGGAGCTGTTTTTT. It yields the protein CASSLGLAGAGELFF.

The chain recombines TRBV5-1 with TRBJ2-3, with 8 positions matching TRBD2. Germline V lookup: CDR1 SGHRS, CDR2 YFSETQ. The CDR3 length is 17 residues. V was clipped by 4 bases and J by 4 bases; unmatched bases: 14. The CDR3 protein is CASSRTFSGSPPDTQYF. The CDR3 DNA sequence: TGCGCCAGCAGCAGGACCTTCAGCGGGAGCCCCCCAGATACGCAGTATTTT.

The gene calls are TRBV14 and TRBJ2-2; tentatively, D is TRBD1 (6 bases). V lost 4 bases and J lost 0, with 6 bases in between. The CDR3 has 14 residues. The germline V gene has CDR1 SGHDN and CDR2 FVKESK. This CDR3 is CASSRTANTGELFF. The CDR3, as DNA: TGTGCCAGCAGCCGGACAGCGAACACCGGGGAGCTGTTTTTT.

A single count supports this clone. The gene calls are TRBV5-1 and TRBJ2-1, with D possibly matching TRBD2 (5 bases). The CDR3 consists of 13 residues. Looked up from germline, CDR1 is SGHRS and CDR2 is YFSETQ. V gave up 4 bases and J gave up 4 bases, with 9 bases separating them. The CDR3 DNA follows: TGCGCCAGCAGCCTCAGCGGTTACAATGAGCAGTTCTTC. Translating it yields CASSLSGYNEQFF.

This chain uses TRBV28 with TRBJ2-7, with D perhaps matching TRBD1 (6 bases). The CDR3 runs to 14 residues. Germline V gene data show CDR1 as MDHEN and CDR2 as SYDVKM. The V and J ends lost 6 bases and 0 bases respectively, with 12 bases between them. The CDR3 bases are TGTGCCAGCAGGGCGACAGGTTTCTCCTACGAGCAGTACTTC. This codes for CASRATGFSYEQYF.